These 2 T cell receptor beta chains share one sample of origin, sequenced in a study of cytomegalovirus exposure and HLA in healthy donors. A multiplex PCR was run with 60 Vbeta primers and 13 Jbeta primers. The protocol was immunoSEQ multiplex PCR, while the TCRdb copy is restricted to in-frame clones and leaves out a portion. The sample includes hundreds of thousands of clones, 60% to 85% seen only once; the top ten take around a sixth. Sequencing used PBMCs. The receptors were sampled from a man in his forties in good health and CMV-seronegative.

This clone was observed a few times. The CDR3 bases are TGTGCCAGCAGGGGAGAGACTGACCTTCTTTACAATGAGCAGTTCTTC. As protein: CASRGETDLLYNEQFF. The gene calls are TRBV2 and TRBJ2-1, with D tentatively TRBD2 (5 bases). Trimming pared 6 bases from V and 4 bases from J, leaving 19 bases between. The germline V gene encodes CDR1 SNHLY and CDR2 FYNNEI. CDR3 length: 16 amino acids.

The CDR3: CASSQVVTGGPTDTQYF. The CDR3 nucleotides are TGTGCCAGCAGCCAAGTGGTGACGGGGGGCCCCACAGATACGCAGTATTTT. The chain employs TRBV14 and TRBJ2-3; possible D gene TRBD2, 7 bases. The CDR3 length is 17 residues. Looked up from germline, CDR1 is SGHDN and CDR2 is FVKESK. Trimming removed 1 base from V and 2 bases from J, with 16 bases in between. Full variable domain (rest looked up from reference TRBV14 and TRBJ2-3): EAGVTQFPSHSVIEKGQTVTLRCDPISGHDNLYWYRRVMGKEIKFLLHFVKESKQDESGMPNNRFLAERTGGTYSTLKVQPAELEDSGVYFCASSQVVTGGPTDTQYFGPGTRLTVL.